The clone carrying this T cell receptor (beta chain) came up a few times. From germline, CDR1 is MRHNA and CDR2 SNTAGT. CDR3 length: 13 residues. Trimming left V 4 bases short and J 4 bases short, with 10 bases between. Sorting of CD4+ naive, central memory, regulatory and stem cell-like memory cells was performed via CD45RO/CCR7/CD25/CD127/CD95/CD27. The sample comes from a study of beta chain features in type 1 diabetes. The sequenced template was cDNA made from the entire isolated RNA. For naive, central memory and regulatory T cell samples, reads averaged around 3.8 million. The table came from immunoSEQ multiplex PCR; TCRdb's copy has only in-frame clones and leaves some out. Of 200,000 to 250,000 clones listed, 9.6% were seen once; the top ten hold approximately 0.035%.

The chain is built from TRBV6-4 and TRBJ1-1; maybe TRBD1 (5 bases). The TCR sequence derives from a woman between 18 and 30 years old in good health. The source material was naive CD4+ T cells from blood. For the CDR3, the DNA is TGTGCCAGCAGTGTTCTTCAGGGCACTGAAGCTTTCTTT. Protein product: CASSVLQGTEAFF.